Given below is one TCR beta chain in context. Its antigen is as yet unknown. Germline V gives CDR1 SEHNR, CDR2 FQNEAQ (reference sequence). Losses at the gene ends were 3 bases for V and 5 bases for J; bases not matched to a gene: 5. The CDR3 runs 16 residues. The data were obtained in a study of cytomegalovirus exposure and HLA in healthy donors. Study-wide points: Accurate HLA-A and HLA-B prediction from TCR beta sequences was reported for most subjects.

Amplification used 60 Vbeta primers and 13 Jbeta primers. Data came from immunoSEQ multiplex PCR; TCRdb stores just in-frame clones and leaves some out. The sample consists of 110,000 or so clones, around 80% of them appearing once. The chain uses TRBV7-9 and TRBJ2-2; TRBD2 aligns across 11 bases. Sequencing was done on a sample of PBMCs. The origin of this receptor is a male donor in good health and CMV-seronegative. The CDR3 here is CASSFVAGGITGELFF. Written as DNA, the CDR3 is TGTGCCAGCAGCTTTGTAGCGGGAGGGATTACCGGGGAGCTGTTTTTT.